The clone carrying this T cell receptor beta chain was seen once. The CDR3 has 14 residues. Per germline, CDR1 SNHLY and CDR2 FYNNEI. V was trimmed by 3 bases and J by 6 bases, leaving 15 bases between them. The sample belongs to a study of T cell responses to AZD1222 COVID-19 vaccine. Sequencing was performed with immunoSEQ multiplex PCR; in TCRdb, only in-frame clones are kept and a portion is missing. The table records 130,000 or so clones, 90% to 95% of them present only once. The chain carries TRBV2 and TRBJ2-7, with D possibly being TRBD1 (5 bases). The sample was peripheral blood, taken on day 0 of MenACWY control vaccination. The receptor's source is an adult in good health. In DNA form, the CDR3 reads TGTGCCAGCAGTGAGCAGGGCCCTACCAGCGAGCAGTACTTC. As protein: CASSEQGPTSEQYF.